The source of this TCR beta chain is a study of shared clonotypes between healthy human individuals. Broader study findings: Sampling was confined to blood; repertoires within tissues likely differ. The diversity represented, both genetic and in exposure history, was limited by few donors.

Everyone who donated was a Caucasian adult who lived in Nashville, Tennessee. A split of CD4+ cells into CD45RA+ naive and CD45RA-negative memory subsets was performed. The CDR3 totals 14 residues. The J segment lost 7 bases and the V segment lost 0 bases, leaving 7 bases of the junction unmatched. Germline V lookup: CDR1 GTSNPN, CDR2 SVGIG (reference sequence). This clone was detected only once. Antigen specificity is unknown. Data came from immunoSEQ multiplex PCR; TCRdb stores just in-frame clones and leaves some out. Of millions of clones listed, over 85% are singletons. The TCR originated in a man younger than 30 in good health. Some clones in this sample may be carry-over from other donors' samples. The sample taken for sequencing was naive CD4+ T cells from PBMCs. The subset denotes: CD45RA+ positively selected. The chain recombines TRBV30 with TRBJ2-7, with 9 bases that match TRBD1. The DNA for the CDR3 is TGTGCCTGGAGTGTACAGGGGGCCCTTCGTGAGCAGTACTTC. Protein sequence: CAWSVQGALREQYF.